The 14 T cell receptor beta chains in this list originate from one sample, sequenced in a study of blood T cell repertoires in COVID-19. Repertoires were generated with immunoSEQ multiplex PCR, while TCRdb's copy carries only in-frame clones and drops some. The sample yields around 130,000 clones, 84% seen once. The specimen was peripheral blood. Every receptor here comes from a human donor in a cohort sampled during active COVID-19.

This clone was picked up a small number of times. The chain recombines TRBV30 with TRBJ1-2, with D possibly TRBD1 on 5 matching bases. Per the germline V gene, CDR1 is GTSNPN and CDR2 is SVGIG (reference sequence). There are 12 residues in the CDR3. The ends were cut back, 4 bases at V and 6 bases at J, with 12 bases in the middle. The DNA of the CDR3 is TGTGCCTGGACCCGTCAGGGTGATGGCTACACCTTC. Protein sequence: CAWTRQGDGYTF. Filled out from reference TRBV30 and TRBJ1-2, the complete variable domain reads SQTIHQWPATLVQPVGSPLSLECTVEGTSNPNLYWYRQAAGRGLQLLFYSVGIGQISSEVPQNLSASRPQDRQFILSSKKLLLSDSGFYLCAWTRQGDGYTFGSGTRLTVV.

A remark on this clone: Other nucleotide sequences from this sample produce the same CDR3. V and J are TRBV7-9 and TRBJ1-2; D is unresolved. Trimming cost V 1 base and J 4 bases, with 4 bases left between them. The CDR3 totals 12 residues. The germline CDR1 and CDR2 sequences are SEHNR and FQNEAQ (reference sequence). The chain's CDR3 is CASSLGGYGYTF. CDR3 in DNA: TGTGCCAGCAGCTTAGGCGGCTATGGCTACACCTTC.

The chain employs TRBV20-1 and TRBJ2-7, with a weak D call TRBD1 (5 bases). In germline, CDR1 is DFQATT, CDR2 SNEGSKA (reference sequence). The ends were cut back, 6 bases at V and 5 bases at J, with 11 bases in the middle. The CDR3 has 11 residues. The CDR3, as DNA: TGCAGTGCGGGCCAGGGAAACGAGCAGTACTTC. Protein sequence: CSAGQGNEQYF.

This chain's CDR3 is CASQQGRSLYEQYF. In DNA, the CDR3 is TGTGCCAGCCAACAGGGGCGATCCCTTTACGAGCAGTACTTC. The chain recombines TRBV6-5 with TRBJ2-7, with TRBD1 identical over 7 bases. V trimming: 8 bases; J trimming: 4 bases; junction bases outside the gene matches: 11. Germline V gene data show CDR1 as MNHEY and CDR2 as SVGAGI. CDR3 size: 14 residues.

The genes are TRBV6-4 and TRBJ2-1; D possibly corresponds to TRBD2 (6 bases). The CDR3 has 13 residues. Germline values: CDR1 MRHNA, CDR2 SNTAGT. Between the trimmed V and J ends, which lost 4 bases and 9 bases, there was a span of 13 bases. The DNA of the CDR3 is TGTGCCAGCAGTGTAGATCAGGGAGGTGAGCAGTTCTTC. Protein: CASSVDQGGEQFF.

This chain links TRBV7-2 with TRBJ1-2; D possibly corresponds to TRBD1 (6 bases). The germline V gene encodes CDR1 SGHTA and CDR2 FQGNSA. Trimming took off 3 bases at V and 1 base at J, with 12 bases between the two ends. The CDR3 has 15 amino acids. CDR3 residues: CASSLTQGNNYGYTF. CDR3 sequence (DNA): TGTGCCAGCAGCTTGACCCAGGGGAATAACTATGGCTACACCTTC. The full variable domain, in which reference TRBV7-2 and TRBJ1-2 provide the parts outside the CDR3, is GAGVSQSPSNKVTEKGKDVELRCDPISGHTALYWYRQSLGQGLEFLIYFQGNSAPDKSGLPSDRFSAERTGGSVSTLTIQRTQQEDSAVYLCASSLTQGNNYGYTFGSGTRLTVV.

The CDR3 sequence is CASSRGLAGVVETQYF. The CDR3 nucleotides read TGTGCCAGCAGTAGGGGACTAGCGGGGGTGGTGGAGACCCAGTACTTC. The chain links TRBV28 to TRBJ2-5; 14 positions match TRBD2. Per germline, CDR1 MDHEN and CDR2 SYDVKM. This CDR3 contains 16 residues. Losses at the gene ends were 5 bases for V and 5 bases for J; bases not matched to a gene: 7.

CDR3 residues: CASSLPVDRGGDGYTF. CDR3 bases: TGTGCCAGCTCACTTCCTGTAGACAGGGGTGGCGATGGCTACACCTTC. The rearrangement uses TRBV18 and TRBJ1-2, with TRBD1 matching 8 bases. The junction had 13 bases not matched to a gene; V was cut back by 4 bases and J by 6 bases. The CDR3 has 16 amino acids. Germline lookup yields CDR1 KGHSH and CDR2 LQKENI.

The chain uses TRBV20-1 and TRBJ1-2; D ambiguous. The CDR3 runs 11 residues. With 6 bases removed from V and 7 bases from J, the gap between germline ends came to 12 bases. Germline lookup yields CDR1 DFQATT and CDR2 SNEGSKA (reference sequence). The CDR3 spells CSAEIGFGYTF. CDR3 DNA: TGCAGTGCCGAAATCGGGTTTGGCTACACCTTC.

The chain links TRBV3-1 (or the pseudogene TRBV3-2) to TRBJ1-5; D is ambiguous. The V gene's germline CDR1 is LGHDT and CDR2 YNNKEL (reference sequence). The length of the CDR3 is 14 residues. With 0 bases removed from V and 5 bases from J, the gap between germline ends came to 8 bases. The CDR3 region is CASSQDGRDQPQHF. The DNA for the CDR3 is TGTGCCAGCAGCCAAGACGGGAGGGATCAGCCCCAGCATTTT.

The chain links TRBV7-2 to TRBJ2-5, with a tentative D call TRBD1 (6 bases). Germline V gene data show CDR1 as SGHTA and CDR2 as FQGNSA. The length of the CDR3 is 15 residues. V was pared by 8 bases and J by 1 base, with 17 bases between. The CDR3 bases are TGTGCCAGCCTAAAACAGAAGGGGGTCCAAGAGACCCAGTACTTC. Translated: CASLKQKGVQETQYF.

This chain joins TRBV7-9 and TRBJ1-1; 9 nucleotides agree with TRBD1. J gave up 6 bases and V 3 bases, and 8 bases lay outside the gene matches. CDR3 length: 15 residues. Germline CDR1 is SEHNR and CDR2 is FQNEAQ (reference sequence). The CDR3 protein is CASSFETGGLAEAFF. The CDR3, as DNA: TGTGCCAGCAGCTTCGAAACAGGGGGCCTCGCTGAAGCTTTCTTT.

Note on this clone: The sample has other DNA sequences that encode this CDR3 too. The gene calls are TRBV3-1 (or the pseudogene TRBV3-2) and TRBJ1-1; 7 nucleotides match TRBD1. The CDR3 consists of 15 residues. V shed 0 bases and J 11 bases; nucleotides not matched to a gene: 12. Germline values: CDR1 LGHDT, CDR2 YNNKEL (reference sequence). The CDR3, as DNA: TGTGCCAGCAGCCAAGAGCGGCGAGGGGGCACCGGGGCTTTCTTT. It encodes CASSQERRGGTGAFF.

The chain employs TRBV7-9 and TRBJ2-4; 8 bases are shared with TRBD1. V lost 5 bases, J lost 6 bases, and 18 bases stayed unmatched. The CDR3 is 18 amino acids. Germline CDR1 is SEHNR and CDR2 is FQNEAQ (reference sequence). CDR3 in amino acids: CASSLSPAQGAPLNIQYF. CDR3 bases: TGTGCCAGCAGCCTCAGTCCAGCCCAGGGGGCGCCTCTAAACATTCAGTACTTC.